This TCR beta chain is drawn from a study of OX40 agonist ivuxolimab in advanced cancers. Study summary: Patients receiving dose escalation had hepatocellular carcinoma, melanoma, renal cell or head and neck cancer. Enrollees could have had prior anti-PD-1, anti-PD-L1 or anti-CTLA-4 therapy, which around 40% had received.

Trimming stripped 1 base from V and 2 bases from J, with 12 bases between. Germline lookup yields CDR1 SGHTA and CDR2 FQGNSA. The CDR3 contains 15 residues. Anyone with autoimmune disease history or systemic immunosuppression was excluded. This table comes from immunoSEQ multiplex PCR, and its TCRdb copy is limited to in-frame clones, with some not included. The sample comprises more than 60,000 clones, 80% to 85% of which are singletons, and 4.4% rests with the top ten. The sequence was obtained from an adult with an advanced solid tumor such as melanoma, head and neck, liver or kidney cancer. V is TRBV7-2 and J is TRBJ2-7; D is unclear. The specimen comprised CD4+ or CD8+ T cells sorted from blood, sampled in a trial of the OX40 agonist ivuxolimab. The CDR3 reads CASSLDFGYTYEQYF. As DNA, the CDR3 is TGTGCCAGCAGCTTAGATTTCGGGTACACCTACGAGCAGTACTTC.